These 23 T cell receptor beta chains were all obtained from the same sample, sequenced in a study of blood T cell repertoires in COVID-19. The table came from immunoSEQ multiplex PCR; TCRdb's copy has only in-frame clones and leaves some out. The sample holds approximately 130,000 clones, around 85% seen once. Sequenced: peripheral blood. The origin of the receptors is a woman in her forties or fifties who had recovered from COVID-19.

Here the CDR3 reads CASSYQGANSPLHF. The CDR3 DNA reads TGTGCCAGCAGTTACCAGGGGGCCAATTCACCCCTCCACTTT. The chain employs TRBV6-5 and TRBJ1-6, with 8 bases aligning to TRBD1. The CDR3 is 14 amino acids. Germline assignment: CDR1 MNHEY and CDR2 SVGAGI. V shed 2 bases, J shed 7 bases, and the junction held 1 base outside the gene matches.

The chain employs TRBV30 and TRBJ1-2, with TRBD1 as a possible D gene (6 bases). Trimming cost V 2 bases and J 7 bases, with 8 bases left between them. The CDR3 runs 11 residues. The germline V gene encodes CDR1 GTSNPN and CDR2 SVGIG (reference sequence). CDR3 bases: TGTGCCTGGAGTAACAGGGTTGGCTACACCTTC. The encoded protein is CAWSNRVGYTF. Full variable domain (rest looked up from reference TRBV30 and TRBJ1-2): SQTIHQWPATLVQPVGSPLSLECTVEGTSNPNLYWYRQAAGRGLQLLFYSVGIGQISSEVPQNLSASRPQDRQFILSSKKLLLSDSGFYLCAWSNRVGYTFGSGTRLTVV.

This chain connects TRBV19 to TRBJ1-4; 7 nucleotides align to TRBD1. Germline CDR1 reads LNHDA; CDR2 reads SQIVND (reference sequence). This CDR3 spans 15 amino acids. J gave up 6 bases and V 5 bases, and 9 bases lay outside the gene matches. The CDR3 protein is CASSPGGSAYEKLFF. In DNA form, the CDR3 reads TGTGCCAGTAGTCCAGGGGGGTCCGCGTATGAAAAACTGTTTTTT.

This clone was counted only a few times. This chain connects TRBV27 to TRBJ1-6; the D gene is possibly TRBD1 (6 bases). Germline V lookup: CDR1 MNHEY, CDR2 SMNVEV (reference sequence). The germline V and J ends were trimmed by 3 bases and 6 bases, with 9 bases remaining between them. This CDR3 is built from 14 residues. This CDR3 is CASSFGQINSPLHF. The DNA of the CDR3 is TGTGCCAGCAGTTTCGGACAGATTAATTCACCCCTCCACTTT.

For the CDR3, the DNA is TGCGCCAGCAGTACCGGGAGAGAAGCTTTCTTT. Its translation: CASSTGREAFF. V gene TRBV10-2 combines with J gene TRBJ1-1, with no clear D. CDR1 WSHSY and CDR2 SAAADI come from the germline V gene. Trimming stripped 5 bases from V and 8 bases from J, with 9 bases between. The CDR3 consists of 11 residues.

The chain joins TRBV24-1 to TRBJ1-2; no definite D call. Germline loops: CDR1 KGHDR, CDR2 SFDVKD. CDR3 size: 14 residues. The V and J ends lost 5 bases and 4 bases respectively, with 13 bases between them. The CDR3 is CATSATTVGYGYTF. DNA for the CDR3: TGTGCCACCAGTGCCACCACAGTGGGCTATGGCTACACCTTC.

The chain joins TRBV2 to TRBJ2-5; tentative D call: TRBD2 (6 bases). Germline lookup yields CDR1 SNHLY and CDR2 FYNNEI. This CDR3 is built from 13 residues. Between the trimmed V and J ends, which lost 4 bases and 7 bases, there was a span of 13 bases. The CDR3 is CASSVGVEGTQYF. The CDR3 coding sequence is TGTGCCAGCAGTGTCGGGGTGGAGGGGACCCAGTACTTC.

The chain is built from TRBV4-1 and TRBJ2-2; TRBD2 agrees at 10 bases. The V gene's germline CDR1 is MGHRA and CDR2 YSYEKL. This CDR3 is built from 18 residues. V shed 5 bases, J shed 1 base, and the junction held 10 bases outside the gene matches. CDR3 loop: CASSWASGGRENTGELFF. The DNA for the CDR3 is TGCGCCAGCAGCTGGGCTAGCGGGGGCCGCGAGAACACCGGGGAGCTGTTTTTT.

V and J are TRBV2 and TRBJ1-6; 7 bases fit TRBD1. Germline V gives CDR1 SNHLY, CDR2 FYNNEI. The CDR3 totals 16 residues. V lost 6 bases and J lost 0; bases outside the gene matches: 5. The CDR3 spells CASRTGPSSYNSPLHF. The DNA of the CDR3 is TGTGCCAGCAGGACAGGGCCAAGCTCCTATAATTCACCCCTCCACTTT.

V gene TRBV4-3 combines with J gene TRBJ1-3; tentative D call: TRBD1 (6 bases). The germline CDR1 and CDR2 sequences are LGHNA and YSLEER. V was shortened by 1 base and J by 8 bases, with 9 bases between the two germline ends. The CDR3 is made up of 13 amino acids. The CDR3 region has the DNA TGCGCCAGCAGCCAAGCAGGGGCTGACACCATATATTTT. Protein product: CASSQAGADTIYF.

The chain is built from TRBV11-3 and TRBJ1-1; no clear D. Trimming removed 3 bases from V and 1 base from J, with 6 bases in between. The CDR3 consists of 13 residues. The germline CDR1 and CDR2 sequences are SGHNT and YENEEA. The CDR3 coding sequence is TGTGCCAGCAGCTTTTCAGGGAACACTGAAGCTTTCTTT. Translating it yields CASSFSGNTEAFF.

The chain carries TRBV5-6 and TRBJ1-3; no clear D. With 4 bases removed from V and 0 bases from J, the gap between germline ends came to 8 bases. The CDR3 contains 14 residues. Germline CDR1 and CDR2: SGHDT and YYEEEE. The CDR3 DNA follows: TGTGCCAGCAGCCCCAGGCGCTCTGGAAACACCATATATTTT. Translating gives CASSPRRSGNTIYF. The full variable domain, in which reference TRBV5-6 and TRBJ1-3 provide the parts outside the CDR3, is DAGVTQSPTHLIKTRGQQVTLRCSPKSGHDTVSWYQQALGQGPQFIFQYYEEEERQRGNFPDRFSGHQFPNYSSELNVNALLLGDSALYLCASSPRRSGNTIYFGEGSWLTVV.

This rearrangement joins TRBV6-1 to TRBJ1-5, with D perhaps TRBD1 (6 bases). V was cut by 1 base and J by 7 bases, with 20 bases left in between. The germline V gene encodes CDR1 MNHNS and CDR2 SASEGT. This CDR3 has 17 amino acids. CDR3 amino acids: CASSEVKSRGARQPQHF. In DNA form, the CDR3 reads TGTGCCAGCAGTGAAGTGAAGTCTCGGGGGGCGCGACAGCCCCAGCATTTT.

This clone has more than one count but fewer than ten. The chain has TRBV6-6 and TRBJ1-3; D ambiguous. V lost 5 bases and J 4 bases, leaving 9 bases between the germline ends. The CDR3 is 13 amino acids. Germline CDR1 is MNHNY and CDR2 is SVGAGI (reference sequence). DNA for the CDR3: TGTGCCAGCAGTACAGCTTTCGGAAACACCATATATTTT. Its protein is CASSTAFGNTIYF.

V usage is TRBV12-3 or TRBV12-4 and J usage is TRBJ1-3, with D uncertain. Trimming removed 8 bases from V and 2 bases from J, with 4 bases in between. The CDR3 consists of 11 residues. The CDR3 spells CASSTGNTIYF. DNA for the CDR3: TGTGCCAGCTCAACTGGAAACACCATATATTTT.

The gene calls are TRBV19 and TRBJ1-2; no definite D call. Germline loops: CDR1 LNHDA, CDR2 SQIVND (reference sequence). V dropped 6 bases and J dropped 0 bases, with 11 bases sitting between them. This CDR3 region has 14 residues. CDR3 loop: CASSTTHTNYGYTF. DNA for the CDR3: TGTGCCAGTAGCACGACACATACTAACTATGGCTACACCTTC. Using reference TRBV19 and TRBJ1-2 for the parts outside the CDR3, the full variable domain is DGGITQSPKYLFRKEGQNVTLSCEQNLNHDAMYWYRQDPGQGLRLIYYSQIVNDFQKGDIAEGYSVSREKKESFPLTVTSAQKNPTAFYLCASSTTHTNYGYTFGSGTRLTVV.

The chain uses TRBV30 and TRBJ1-3; D is uncertain. V was trimmed by 0 bases and J by 2 bases, leaving 11 bases between them. CDR1 GTSNPN and CDR2 SVGIG come from the germline V gene (reference sequence). This CDR3 comprises 15 residues. The CDR3 protein is CAWSVNPTAGNTIYF. Here the CDR3 DNA reads TGTGCCTGGAGTGTAAATCCCACAGCTGGAAACACCATATATTTT.

V usage is TRBV7-2 and J usage is TRBJ2-1; 7 bases map to TRBD1. V gave up 4 bases and J gave up 4 bases; unmatched junction bases: 1. CDR1 and CDR2 from the germline V gene are SGHTA and FQGNSA. This CDR3 comprises 13 residues. The CDR3 coding sequence is TGTGCCAGCAGCTCGGGACAGTACAATGAGCAGTTCTTC. It codes for CASSSGQYNEQFF. Using reference TRBV7-2 and TRBJ2-1 for the parts outside the CDR3, the full variable domain is GAGVSQSPSNKVTEKGKDVELRCDPISGHTALYWYRQSLGQGLEFLIYFQGNSAPDKSGLPSDRFSAERTGGSVSTLTIQRTQQEDSAVYLCASSSGQYNEQFFGPGTRLTVL.

The chain combines TRBV24-1 with TRBJ2-5; 10 bases agree with TRBD2. J gave up 3 bases and V 5 bases, and 2 bases lay outside the gene matches. This CDR3 region has 14 residues. CDR1 and CDR2 (germline): KGHDR, SFDVKD. CDR3 amino acids: CATSGTSGKETQYF. CDR3 DNA: TGTGCCACCAGTGGAACTAGCGGGAAAGAGACCCAGTACTTC.

The chain has TRBV7-2 and TRBJ1-1; 12 nucleotides agree with TRBD1. From germline, CDR1 is SGHTA and CDR2 FQGNSA. J was trimmed by 2 bases and V by 5 bases; bases with no gene match: 6. The CDR3 has 16 amino acids. CDR3 protein: CASSAPGTGGNTEAFF. DNA of the CDR3: TGTGCCAGCAGCGCACCCGGGACAGGGGGCAACACTGAAGCTTTCTTT.

The chain is built from TRBV21-1 and TRBJ2-7; TRBD1, as called in the table, went unchecked against the DNA. TRBV21-1 is a pseudogene locus. The CDR3 has 14 residues. The CDR3 nucleotides are TGTGCCAGCACCCCGGGACAAGCACCCTACGAGCAGTACTTC. Its translation is CASTPGQAPYEQYF.

The chain has TRBV5-3 and TRBJ1-2, with 9 bases aligning to TRBD1. TRBV5-3 is filed as an ORF, its function uncertain. The CDR3 extends over 14 amino acids. V was pared by 3 bases and J by 12 bases, with 12 bases of the junction left unmatched. The CDR3 DNA reads as TGTGCCAGAAGCTGGGGCATCCGGGACAGGGAAGACACCTTC. The encoded protein is CARSWGIRDREDTF.

The table lists this clone with a count of one. V is TRBV3-1 (or the pseudogene TRBV3-2) and J is TRBJ2-1, with 11 nucleotides matching TRBD2. Trimming removed 0 bases from V and 8 bases from J; junction bases left unmatched: 6. Per germline, CDR1 LGHDT and CDR2 YNNKEL (reference sequence). CDR3 size: 16 residues. The CDR3 spells CASSQDFLAGGHEQFF. DNA of the CDR3: TGTGCCAGCAGCCAAGATTTCCTAGCGGGGGGCCATGAGCAGTTCTTC.